This TCR beta chain was obtained from a study of OX40 agonist ivuxolimab in advanced cancers. On the study more broadly: Three patients responded partially, comprising one with hepatocellular carcinoma and two with cutaneous melanoma.

The study's findings and limits: Part of the nonresponder group also had normalized T-cell clonal expansion that was low.

CDR1 and CDR2 (germline): LNHDA, SQIVND (reference sequence). This CDR3 contains 18 residues. V shed 5 bases, J shed 1 base, and the junction held 15 bases outside the gene matches. TCRdb keeps only in-frame clones here, not all; method: immunoSEQ multiplex PCR. The repertoire holds about 71,000 clones, about 81% seen once, with 5% in the top ten. The sample holds a few counts of this clone. Antigen: not known. No patient had autoimmune disease or received systemic immunosuppression. The timepoints at which blood was sampled were baseline, cycle 4 day 1, and cycle 7 day 1. This clonotype originated in an adult with an advanced solid tumor such as melanoma, head and neck, liver or kidney cancer. This chain uses TRBV19 with TRBJ1-1; TRBD1 matches at 8 bases. Source: CD4+ or CD8+ T cells sorted from blood, taken in a trial of the OX40 agonist ivuxolimab. The CDR3 DNA sequence: TGTGCCAGTAGTCGCGCCTTGGAGCAGGGGGCGCGGAACACTGAAGCTTTCTTT. Protein sequence: CASSRALEQGARNTEAFF.